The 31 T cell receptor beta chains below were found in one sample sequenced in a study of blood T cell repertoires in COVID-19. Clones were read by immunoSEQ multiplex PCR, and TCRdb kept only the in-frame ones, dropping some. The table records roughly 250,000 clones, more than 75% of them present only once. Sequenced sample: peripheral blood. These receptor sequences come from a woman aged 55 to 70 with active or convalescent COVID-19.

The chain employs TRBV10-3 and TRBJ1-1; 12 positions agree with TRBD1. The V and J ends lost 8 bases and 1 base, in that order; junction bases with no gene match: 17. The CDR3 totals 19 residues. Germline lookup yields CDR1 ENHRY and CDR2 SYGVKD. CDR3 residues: CAIPPTTGTGGPPNTEAFF. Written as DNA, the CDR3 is TGTGCCATCCCACCTACAACCGGGACAGGGGGCCCACCGAACACTGAAGCTTTCTTT.

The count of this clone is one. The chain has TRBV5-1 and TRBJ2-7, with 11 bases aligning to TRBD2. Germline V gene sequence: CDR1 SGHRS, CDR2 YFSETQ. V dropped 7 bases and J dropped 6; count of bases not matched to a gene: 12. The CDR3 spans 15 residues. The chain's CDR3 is CASASDSGGAREQYF. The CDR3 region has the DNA TGCGCCAGCGCTTCGGATAGCGGGGGGGCTCGCGAGCAGTACTTC.

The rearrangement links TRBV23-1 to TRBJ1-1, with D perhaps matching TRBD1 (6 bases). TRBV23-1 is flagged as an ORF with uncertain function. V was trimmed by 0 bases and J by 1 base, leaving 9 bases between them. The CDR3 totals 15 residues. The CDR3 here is CASSQSQGRNTEAFF. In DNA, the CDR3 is TGCGCCAGCAGTCAATCACAGGGCAGGAACACTGAAGCTTTCTTT.

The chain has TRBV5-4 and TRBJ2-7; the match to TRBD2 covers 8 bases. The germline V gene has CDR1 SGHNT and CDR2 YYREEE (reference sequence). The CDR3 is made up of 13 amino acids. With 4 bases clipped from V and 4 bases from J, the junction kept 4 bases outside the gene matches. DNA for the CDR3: TGTGCCAGCAGCCGTCCGGGGGGGTACGAGCAGTACTTC. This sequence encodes CASSRPGGYEQYF.

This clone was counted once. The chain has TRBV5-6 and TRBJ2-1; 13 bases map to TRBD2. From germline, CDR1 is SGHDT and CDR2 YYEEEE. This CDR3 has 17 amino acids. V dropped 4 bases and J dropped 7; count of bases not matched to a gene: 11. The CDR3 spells CASSLKTSGGAKNEQFF. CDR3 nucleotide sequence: TGTGCCAGCAGCCTAAAAACTAGCGGGGGGGCTAAAAATGAGCAGTTCTTC.

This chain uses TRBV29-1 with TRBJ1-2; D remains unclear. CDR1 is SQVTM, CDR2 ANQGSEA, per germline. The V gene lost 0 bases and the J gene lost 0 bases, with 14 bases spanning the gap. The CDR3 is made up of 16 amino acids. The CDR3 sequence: CSVEDRRDMANYGYTF. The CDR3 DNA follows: TGCAGCGTTGAAGATCGTAGAGACATGGCTAACTATGGCTACACCTTC.

The CDR3 region has the DNA TGTGCCAGTAGTAGCGACAGGGAGGCCTGGGGCACTGAAGCTTTCTTT. Its translation: CASSSDREAWGTEAFF. This chain joins TRBV19 and TRBJ1-1; 7 bases agree with TRBD1. Germline V lookup: CDR1 LNHDA, CDR2 SQIVND (reference sequence). The CDR3 has 16 residues. V trimming: 4 bases; J trimming: 4 bases; junction bases outside the gene matches: 12.

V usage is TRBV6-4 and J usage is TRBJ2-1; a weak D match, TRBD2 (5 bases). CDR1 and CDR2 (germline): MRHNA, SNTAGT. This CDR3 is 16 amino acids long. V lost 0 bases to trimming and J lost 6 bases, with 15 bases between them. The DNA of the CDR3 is TGTGCCAGCAGTGACTCAGGGCTAGCACGGGTCAATGAGCAGTTCTTC. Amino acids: CASSDSGLARVNEQFF.

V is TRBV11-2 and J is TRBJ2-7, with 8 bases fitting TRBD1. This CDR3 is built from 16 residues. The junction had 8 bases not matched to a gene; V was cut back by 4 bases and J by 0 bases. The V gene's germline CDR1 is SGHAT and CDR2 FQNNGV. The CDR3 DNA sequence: TGTGCCAGCAGCTCCTGGACAGGGTTCGCCTCCTACGAGCAGTACTTC. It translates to CASSSWTGFASYEQYF.

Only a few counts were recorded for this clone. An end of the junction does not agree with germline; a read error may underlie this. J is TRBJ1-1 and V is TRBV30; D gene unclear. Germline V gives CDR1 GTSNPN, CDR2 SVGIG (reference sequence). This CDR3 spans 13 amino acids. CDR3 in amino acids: CAWSTLPWTEAFF. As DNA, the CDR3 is TGTGCCTGGAGCACTCTCCCCTGGACTGAGGCTTTCTTT.

The CDR3 nucleotides read TGTGCCAGCAGTTGGACAGGGGCGGGTTCACCCCTCCACTTT. Translating it yields CASSWTGAGSPLHF. The V gene is TRBV27, the J gene TRBJ1-6, with 9 bases lining up with TRBD1. Per germline, CDR1 MNHEY and CDR2 SMNVEV (reference sequence). Trimming took 4 bases from V and 9 from J; bases not matched to a gene: 4. CDR3 length: 14 residues.

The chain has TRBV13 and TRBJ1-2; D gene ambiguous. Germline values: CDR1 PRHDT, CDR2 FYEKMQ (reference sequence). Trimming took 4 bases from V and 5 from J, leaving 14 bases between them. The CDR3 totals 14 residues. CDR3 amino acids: CASSSREGIYGYTF. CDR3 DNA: TGTGCCAGCAGCTCACGGGAGGGTATATATGGCTACACCTTC.

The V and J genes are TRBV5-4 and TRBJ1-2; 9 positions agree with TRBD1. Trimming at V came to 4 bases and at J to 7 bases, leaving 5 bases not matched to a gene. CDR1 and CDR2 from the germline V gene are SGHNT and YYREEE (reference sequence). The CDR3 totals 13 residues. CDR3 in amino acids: CASSEQGAPGYTF. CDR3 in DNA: TGTGCCAGCAGCGAACAGGGGGCTCCTGGCTACACCTTC.

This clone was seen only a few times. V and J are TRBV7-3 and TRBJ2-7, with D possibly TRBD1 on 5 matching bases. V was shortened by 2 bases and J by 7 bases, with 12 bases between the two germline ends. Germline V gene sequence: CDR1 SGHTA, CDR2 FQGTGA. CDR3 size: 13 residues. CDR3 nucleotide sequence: TGTGCCAGCAGCTTAGGACACGGTCAAGAGCAGTACTTC. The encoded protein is CASSLGHGQEQYF.

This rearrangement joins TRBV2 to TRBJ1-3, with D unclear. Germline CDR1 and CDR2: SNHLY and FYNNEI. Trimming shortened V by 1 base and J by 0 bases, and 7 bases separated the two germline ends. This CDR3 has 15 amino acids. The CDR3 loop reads CASSEDQVSGNTIYF. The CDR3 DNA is TGTGCCAGCAGTGAAGATCAGGTCTCTGGAAACACCATATATTTT.

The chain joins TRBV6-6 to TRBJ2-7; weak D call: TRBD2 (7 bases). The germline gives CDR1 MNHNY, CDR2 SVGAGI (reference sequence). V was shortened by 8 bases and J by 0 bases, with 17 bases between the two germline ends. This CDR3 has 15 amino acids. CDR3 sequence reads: CASFLGGPSSYEQYF. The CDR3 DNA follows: TGTGCCAGCTTCCTGGGGGGGCCCTCCTCCTACGAGCAGTACTTC.

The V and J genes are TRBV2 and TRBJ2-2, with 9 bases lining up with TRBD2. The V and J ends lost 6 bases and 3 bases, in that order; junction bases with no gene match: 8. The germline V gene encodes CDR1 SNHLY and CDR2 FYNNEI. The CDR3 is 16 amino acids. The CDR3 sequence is CASRVAGGRYTGELFF. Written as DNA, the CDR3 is TGTGCCAGCAGAGTTGCGGGGGGGCGATACACCGGGGAGCTGTTTTTT.

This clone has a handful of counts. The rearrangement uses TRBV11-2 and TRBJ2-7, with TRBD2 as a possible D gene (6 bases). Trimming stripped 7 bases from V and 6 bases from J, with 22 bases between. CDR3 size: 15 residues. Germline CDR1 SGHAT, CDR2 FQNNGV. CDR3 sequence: CASTQDVRGRGEQYF. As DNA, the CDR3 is TGTGCCAGCACCCAAGATGTGCGGGGTCGGGGCGAGCAGTACTTC.

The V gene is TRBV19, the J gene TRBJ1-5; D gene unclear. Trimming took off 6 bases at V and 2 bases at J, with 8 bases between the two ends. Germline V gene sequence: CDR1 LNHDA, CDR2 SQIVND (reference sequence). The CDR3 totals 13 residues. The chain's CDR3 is CASRWQGNQPQHF. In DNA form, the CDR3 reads TGTGCCAGTAGATGGCAGGGCAATCAGCCCCAGCATTTT. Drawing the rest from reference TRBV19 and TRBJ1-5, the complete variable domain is DGGITQSPKYLFRKEGQNVTLSCEQNLNHDAMYWYRQDPGQGLRLIYYSQIVNDFQKGDIAEGYSVSREKKESFPLTVTSAQKNPTAFYLCASRWQGNQPQHFGDGTRLSIL.

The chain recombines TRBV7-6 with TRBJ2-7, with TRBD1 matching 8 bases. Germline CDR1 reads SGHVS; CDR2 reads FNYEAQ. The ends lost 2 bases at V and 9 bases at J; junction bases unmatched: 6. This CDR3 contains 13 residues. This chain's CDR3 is CASSLPPDRGQYF. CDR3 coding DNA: TGTGCCAGCAGCTTACCCCCAGACAGGGGGCAGTACTTC.

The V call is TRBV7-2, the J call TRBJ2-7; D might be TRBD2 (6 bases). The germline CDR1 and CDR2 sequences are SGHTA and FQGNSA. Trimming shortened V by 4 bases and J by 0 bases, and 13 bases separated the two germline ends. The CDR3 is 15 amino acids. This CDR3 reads CASSSQGGGSYEQYF. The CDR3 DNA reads TGTGCCAGCAGCTCCCAGGGAGGTGGCTCCTACGAGCAGTACTTC.

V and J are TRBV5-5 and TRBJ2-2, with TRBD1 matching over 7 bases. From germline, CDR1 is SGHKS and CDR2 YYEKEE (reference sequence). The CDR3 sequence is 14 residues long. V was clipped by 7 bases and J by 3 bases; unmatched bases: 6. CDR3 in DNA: TGTGCCAGCGGCAGGGGGTGGGACACCGGGGAGCTGTTTTTT. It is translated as CASGRGWDTGELFF.

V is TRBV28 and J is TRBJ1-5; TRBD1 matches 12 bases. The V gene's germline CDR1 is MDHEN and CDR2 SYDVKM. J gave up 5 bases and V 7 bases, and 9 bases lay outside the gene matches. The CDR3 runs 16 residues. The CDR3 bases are TGTGCCAGCACCCTGGGGGGACAGGGGGCCCATCAGCCCCAGCATTTT. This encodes CASTLGGQGAHQPQHF.

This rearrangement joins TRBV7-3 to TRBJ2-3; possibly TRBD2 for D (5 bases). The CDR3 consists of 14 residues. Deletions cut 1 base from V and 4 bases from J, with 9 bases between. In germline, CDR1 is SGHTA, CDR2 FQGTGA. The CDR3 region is CASSLNGEADTQYF. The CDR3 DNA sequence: TGTGCCAGCAGCTTAAACGGGGAAGCAGATACGCAGTATTTT.

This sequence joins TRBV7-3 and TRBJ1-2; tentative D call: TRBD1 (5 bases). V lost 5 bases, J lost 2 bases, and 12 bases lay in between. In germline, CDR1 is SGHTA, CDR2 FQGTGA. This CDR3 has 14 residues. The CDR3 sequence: CASSPQAGNYGYTF. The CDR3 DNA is TGTGCCAGCAGCCCGCAGGCAGGGAACTATGGCTACACCTTC.

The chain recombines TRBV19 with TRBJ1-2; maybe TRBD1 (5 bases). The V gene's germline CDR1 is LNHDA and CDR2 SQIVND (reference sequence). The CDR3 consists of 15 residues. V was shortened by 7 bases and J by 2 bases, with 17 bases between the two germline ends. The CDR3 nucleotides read TGTGCCAGTACCAATGGGGCAGGGTTAAACTATGGCTACACCTTC. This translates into CASTNGAGLNYGYTF.

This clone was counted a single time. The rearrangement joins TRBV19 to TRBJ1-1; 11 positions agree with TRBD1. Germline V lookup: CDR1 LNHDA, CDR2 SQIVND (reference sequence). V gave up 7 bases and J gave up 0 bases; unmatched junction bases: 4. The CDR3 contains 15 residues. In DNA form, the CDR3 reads TGTGCCAGTACGGACAGGGGGCTTATGAACACTGAAGCTTTCTTT. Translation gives CASTDRGLMNTEAFF.

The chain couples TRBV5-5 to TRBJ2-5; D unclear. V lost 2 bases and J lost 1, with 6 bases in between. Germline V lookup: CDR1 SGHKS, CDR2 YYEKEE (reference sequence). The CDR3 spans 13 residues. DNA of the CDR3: TGTGCCAGCAGCTTCTCCGGCCAAGAGACCCAGTACTTC. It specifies CASSFSGQETQYF. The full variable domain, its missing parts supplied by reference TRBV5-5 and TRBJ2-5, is DAGVTQSPTHLIKTRGQQVTLRCSPISGHKSVSWYQQVLGQGPQFIFQYYEKEERGRGNFPDRFSARQFPNYSSELNVNALLLGDSALYLCASSFSGQETQYFGPGTRLLVL.

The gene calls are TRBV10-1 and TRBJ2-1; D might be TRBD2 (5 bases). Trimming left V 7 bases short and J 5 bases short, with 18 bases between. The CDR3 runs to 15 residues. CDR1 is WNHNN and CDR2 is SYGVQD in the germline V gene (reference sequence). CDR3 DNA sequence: TGCGCCAGCAATTTACTAGAACCTCCCCACAATGAGCAGTTCTTC. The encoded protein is CASNLLEPPHNEQFF.

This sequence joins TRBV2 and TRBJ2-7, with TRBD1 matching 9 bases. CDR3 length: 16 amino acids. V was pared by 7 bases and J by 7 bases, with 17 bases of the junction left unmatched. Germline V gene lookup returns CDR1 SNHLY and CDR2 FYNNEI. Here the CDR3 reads CASTRLGGTGRGEQYF. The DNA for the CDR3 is TGTGCCAGCACCCGGTTAGGAGGGACAGGGAGAGGAGAGCAGTACTTC.

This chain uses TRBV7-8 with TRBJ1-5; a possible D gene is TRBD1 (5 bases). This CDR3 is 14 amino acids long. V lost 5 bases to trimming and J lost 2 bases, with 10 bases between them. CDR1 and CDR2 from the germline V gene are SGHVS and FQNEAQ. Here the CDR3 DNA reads TGTGCCAGCAGCGTGGAACAGGGCAATCAGCCCCAGCATTTT. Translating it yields CASSVEQGNQPQHF.